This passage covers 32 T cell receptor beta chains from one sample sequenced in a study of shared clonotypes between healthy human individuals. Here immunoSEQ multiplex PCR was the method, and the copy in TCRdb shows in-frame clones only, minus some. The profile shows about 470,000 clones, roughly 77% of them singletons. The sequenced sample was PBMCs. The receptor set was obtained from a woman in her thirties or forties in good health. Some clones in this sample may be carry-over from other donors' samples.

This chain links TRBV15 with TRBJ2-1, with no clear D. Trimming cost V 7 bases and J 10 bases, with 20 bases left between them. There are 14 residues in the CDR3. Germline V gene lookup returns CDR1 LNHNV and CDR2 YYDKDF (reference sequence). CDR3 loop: CATKKARTSGEQFF. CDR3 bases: TGTGCCACCAAAAAAGCAAGAACGTCGGGCGAGCAGTTCTTC.

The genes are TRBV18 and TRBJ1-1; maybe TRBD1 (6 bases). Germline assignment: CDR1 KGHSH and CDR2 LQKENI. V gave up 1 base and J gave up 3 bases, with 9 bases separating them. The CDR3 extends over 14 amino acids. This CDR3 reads CASSPQAGDTEAFF. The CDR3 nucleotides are TGTGCCAGCTCACCACAGGCAGGGGACACTGAAGCTTTCTTT. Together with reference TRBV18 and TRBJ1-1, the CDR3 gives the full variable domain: NAGVMQNPRHLVRRRGQEARLRCSPMKGHSHVYWYRQLPEEGLKFMVYLQKENIIDESGMPKERFSAEFPKEGPSILRIQQVVRGDSAAYFCASSPQAGDTEAFFGQGTRLTVV.

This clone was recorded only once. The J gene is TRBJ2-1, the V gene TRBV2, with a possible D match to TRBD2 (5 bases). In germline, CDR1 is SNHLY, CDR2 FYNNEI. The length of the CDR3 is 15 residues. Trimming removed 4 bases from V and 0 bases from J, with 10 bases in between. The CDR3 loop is CASSAAASSYNEQFF. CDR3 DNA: TGTGCCAGCAGTGCAGCGGCAAGCTCCTACAATGAGCAGTTCTTC.

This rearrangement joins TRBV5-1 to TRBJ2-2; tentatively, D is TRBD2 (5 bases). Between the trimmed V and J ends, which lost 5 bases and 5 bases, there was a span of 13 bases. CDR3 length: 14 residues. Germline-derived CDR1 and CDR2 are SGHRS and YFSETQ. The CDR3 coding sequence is TGCGCCAGCAGTTTTGTTGGCGGGACCGGGGAGCTGTTTTTT. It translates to CASSFVGGTGELFF.

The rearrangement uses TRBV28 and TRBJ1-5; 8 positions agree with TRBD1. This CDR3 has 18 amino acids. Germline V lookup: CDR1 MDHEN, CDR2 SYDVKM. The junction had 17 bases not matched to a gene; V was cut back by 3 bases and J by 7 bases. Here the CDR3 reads CASSFPHPGQGGPQPQHF. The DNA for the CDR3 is TGTGCCAGCAGTTTTCCACACCCTGGACAGGGAGGCCCCCAGCCCCAGCATTTT.

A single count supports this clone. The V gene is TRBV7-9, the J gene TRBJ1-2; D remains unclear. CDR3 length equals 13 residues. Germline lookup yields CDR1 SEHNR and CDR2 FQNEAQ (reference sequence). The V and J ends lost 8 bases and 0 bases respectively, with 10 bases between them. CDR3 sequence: CASGGVSNYGYTF. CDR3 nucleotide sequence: TGTGCCAGCGGCGGGGTATCTAACTATGGCTACACCTTC.

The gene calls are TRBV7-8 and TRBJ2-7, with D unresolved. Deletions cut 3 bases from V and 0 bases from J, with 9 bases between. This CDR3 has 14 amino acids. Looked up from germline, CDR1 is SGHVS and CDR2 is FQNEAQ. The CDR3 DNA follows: TGTGCCAGCAGCTTTATGGGGATCTCCTACGAGCAGTACTTC. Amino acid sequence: CASSFMGISYEQYF.

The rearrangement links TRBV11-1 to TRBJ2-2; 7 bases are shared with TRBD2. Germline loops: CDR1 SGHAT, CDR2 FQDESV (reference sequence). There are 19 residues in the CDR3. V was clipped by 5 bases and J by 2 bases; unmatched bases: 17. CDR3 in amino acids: CASSLLGVAGDLNTGELFF. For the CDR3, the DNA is TGTGCCAGCAGCCTACTCGGGGTAGCGGGTGACCTAAACACCGGGGAGCTGTTTTTT.

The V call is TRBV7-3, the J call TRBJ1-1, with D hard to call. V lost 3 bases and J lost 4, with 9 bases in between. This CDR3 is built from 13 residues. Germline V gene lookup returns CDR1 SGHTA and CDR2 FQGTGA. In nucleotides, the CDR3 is TGTGCCAGCAGCTTCGAGGGAAGCACTGAAGCTTTCTTT. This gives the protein CASSFEGSTEAFF.

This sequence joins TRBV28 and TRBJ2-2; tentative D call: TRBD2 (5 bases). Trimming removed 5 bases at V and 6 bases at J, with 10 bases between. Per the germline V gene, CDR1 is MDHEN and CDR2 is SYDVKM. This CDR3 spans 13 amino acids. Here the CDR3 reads CASSRWESGELFF. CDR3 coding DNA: TGTGCCAGCAGTCGCTGGGAGTCCGGGGAGCTGTTTTTT.

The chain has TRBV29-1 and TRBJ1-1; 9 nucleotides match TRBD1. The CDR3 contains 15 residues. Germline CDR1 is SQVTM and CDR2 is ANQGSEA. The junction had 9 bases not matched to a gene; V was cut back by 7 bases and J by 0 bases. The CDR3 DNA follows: TGCAGCGCTACAGGGGGCCGAATAATGAACACTGAAGCTTTCTTT. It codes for CSATGGRIMNTEAFF.

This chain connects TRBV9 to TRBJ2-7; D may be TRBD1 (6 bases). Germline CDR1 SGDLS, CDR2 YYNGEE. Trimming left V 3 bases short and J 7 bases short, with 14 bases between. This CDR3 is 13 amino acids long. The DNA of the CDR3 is TGTGCCAGCAGCGCTCAACAGGGTCGGGAGCAGTACTTC. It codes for CASSAQQGREQYF.

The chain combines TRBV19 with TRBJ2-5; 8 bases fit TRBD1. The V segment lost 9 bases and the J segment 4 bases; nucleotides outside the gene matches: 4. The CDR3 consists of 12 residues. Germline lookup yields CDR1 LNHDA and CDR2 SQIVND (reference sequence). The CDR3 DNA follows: TGTGCCAGCGCACAGGGGGGAGAGACCCAGTACTTC. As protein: CASAQGGETQYF.

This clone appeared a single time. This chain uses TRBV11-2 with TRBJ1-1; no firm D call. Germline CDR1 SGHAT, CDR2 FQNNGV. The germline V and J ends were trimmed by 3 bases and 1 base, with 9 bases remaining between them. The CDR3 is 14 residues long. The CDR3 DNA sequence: TGTGCCAGCAGCTTGGGTCCGACGAACACTGAAGCTTTCTTT. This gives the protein CASSLGPTNTEAFF.

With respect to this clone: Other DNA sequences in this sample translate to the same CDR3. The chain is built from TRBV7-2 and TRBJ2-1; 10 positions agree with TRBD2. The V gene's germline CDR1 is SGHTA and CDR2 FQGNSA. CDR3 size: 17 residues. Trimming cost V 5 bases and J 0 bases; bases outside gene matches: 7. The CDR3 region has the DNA TGTGCCAGCAGCCCGGGACTAGCGCTAAGCTCCTACAATGAGCAGTTCTTC. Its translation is CASSPGLALSSYNEQFF.

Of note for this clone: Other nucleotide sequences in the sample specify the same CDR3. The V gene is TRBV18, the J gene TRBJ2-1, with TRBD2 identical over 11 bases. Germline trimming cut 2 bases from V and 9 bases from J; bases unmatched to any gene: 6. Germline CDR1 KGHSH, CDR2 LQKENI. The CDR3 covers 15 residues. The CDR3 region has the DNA TGTGCCAGCTCACCAACTAGCGGGAGTTTTGGTGAGCAGTTCTTC. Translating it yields CASSPTSGSFGEQFF.

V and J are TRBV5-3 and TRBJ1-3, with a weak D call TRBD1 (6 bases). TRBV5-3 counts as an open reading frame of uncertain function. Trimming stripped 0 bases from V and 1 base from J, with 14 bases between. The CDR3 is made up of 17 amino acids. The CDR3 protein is CARSLVSGQKSGNTIYF. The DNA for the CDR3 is TGTGCCAGAAGCTTGGTATCGGGACAAAAATCTGGAAACACCATATATTTT.

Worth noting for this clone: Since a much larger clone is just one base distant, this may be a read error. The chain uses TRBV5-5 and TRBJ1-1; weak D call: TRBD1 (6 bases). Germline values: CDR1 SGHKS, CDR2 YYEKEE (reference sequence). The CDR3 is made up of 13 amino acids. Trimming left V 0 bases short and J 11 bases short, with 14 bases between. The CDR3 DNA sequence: TGTGCCAGCAGCTTGGGGACAGAGGGAATCGCTTTCTTT. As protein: CASSLGTEGIAFF.

The chain's CDR3 is CASSRTGADYGYTF. CDR3 in DNA: TGTGCCAGCAGCCGGACAGGGGCCGACTATGGCTACACCTTC. This chain joins TRBV5-4 and TRBJ1-2; TRBD1 matches at 9 bases. J was trimmed by 3 bases and V by 4 bases; bases with no gene match: 4. The CDR3 covers 14 residues. CDR1 and CDR2 from the germline V gene are SGHNT and YYREEE (reference sequence).

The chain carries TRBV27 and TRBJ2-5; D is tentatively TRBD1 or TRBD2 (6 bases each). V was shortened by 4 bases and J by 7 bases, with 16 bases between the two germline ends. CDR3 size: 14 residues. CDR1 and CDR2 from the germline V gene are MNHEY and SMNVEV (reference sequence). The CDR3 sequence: CASSWGAAGGTQYF. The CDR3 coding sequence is TGTGCCAGCAGTTGGGGGGCAGCCGGGGGGACCCAGTACTTC.

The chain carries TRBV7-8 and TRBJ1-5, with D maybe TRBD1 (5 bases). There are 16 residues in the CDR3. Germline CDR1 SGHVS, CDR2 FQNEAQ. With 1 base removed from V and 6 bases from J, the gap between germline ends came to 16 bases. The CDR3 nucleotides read TGTGCCAGCAGCTTAGGGGGCCAGGGAGTGAGTCAGCCCCAGCATTTT. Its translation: CASSLGGQGVSQPQHF.

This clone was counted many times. The CDR3 nucleotides read TGTGCCAGCAGCCGACAGGGAGGAAATGGCTACACCTTC. Translated, it gives CASSRQGGNGYTF. The V call is TRBV11-1, the J call TRBJ1-2; 7 nucleotides agree with TRBD1. This CDR3 is 13 amino acids long. Trimming removed 5 bases from V and 6 bases from J; junction bases left unmatched: 6. Germline V lookup: CDR1 SGHAT, CDR2 FQDESV (reference sequence).

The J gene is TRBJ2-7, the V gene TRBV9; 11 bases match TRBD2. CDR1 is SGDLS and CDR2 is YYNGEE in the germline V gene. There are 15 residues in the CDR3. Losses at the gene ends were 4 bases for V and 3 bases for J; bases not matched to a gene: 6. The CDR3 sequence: CASSTTSGSVYEQYF. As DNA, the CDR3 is TGTGCCAGCAGCACCACTAGCGGGAGCGTCTACGAGCAGTACTTC.

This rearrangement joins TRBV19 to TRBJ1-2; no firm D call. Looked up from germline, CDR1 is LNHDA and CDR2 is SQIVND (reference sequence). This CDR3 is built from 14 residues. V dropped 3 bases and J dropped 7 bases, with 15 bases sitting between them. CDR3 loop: CASSIATAYAGYTF. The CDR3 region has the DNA TGTGCCAGTAGTATTGCGACCGCCTATGCTGGCTACACCTTC.

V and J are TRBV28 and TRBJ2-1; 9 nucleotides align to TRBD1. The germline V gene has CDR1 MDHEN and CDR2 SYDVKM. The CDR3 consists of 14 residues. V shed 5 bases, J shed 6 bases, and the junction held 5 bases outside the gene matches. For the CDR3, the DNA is TGTGCCAGCAGTACAGGGGGCACAGGCAATGAGCAGTTCTTC. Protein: CASSTGGTGNEQFF.

CDR3: CASSGRDTWGTEAFF. DNA of the CDR3: TGTGCCAGCAGCGGAAGGGACACCTGGGGCACTGAAGCTTTCTTT. This chain uses TRBV9 with TRBJ1-1; TRBD1 might be the D (6 bases). Trimming stripped 3 bases from V and 4 bases from J, with 16 bases between. The CDR3 is 15 residues long. Germline V gene lookup returns CDR1 SGDLS and CDR2 YYNGEE.

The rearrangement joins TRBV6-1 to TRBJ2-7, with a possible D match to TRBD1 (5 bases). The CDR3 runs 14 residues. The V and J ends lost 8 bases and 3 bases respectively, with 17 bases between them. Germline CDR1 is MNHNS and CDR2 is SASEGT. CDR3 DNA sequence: TGTGCCAGCCCGAAAGGGGTACCTGGCTACGAGCAGTACTTC. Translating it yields CASPKGVPGYEQYF.

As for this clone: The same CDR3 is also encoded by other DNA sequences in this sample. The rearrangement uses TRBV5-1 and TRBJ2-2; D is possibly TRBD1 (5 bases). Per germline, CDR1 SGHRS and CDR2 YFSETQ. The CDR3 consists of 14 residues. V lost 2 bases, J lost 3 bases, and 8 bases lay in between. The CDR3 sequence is CASSFQGDTGELFF. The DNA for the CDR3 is TGCGCCAGCAGCTTCCAAGGGGACACCGGGGAGCTGTTTTTT.

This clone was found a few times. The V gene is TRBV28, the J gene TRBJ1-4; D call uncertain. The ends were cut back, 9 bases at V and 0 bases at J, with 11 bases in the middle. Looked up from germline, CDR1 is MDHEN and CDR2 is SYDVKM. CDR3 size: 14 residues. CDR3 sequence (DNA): TGTGCCAGTTCTATGAGGTCAACTAATGAAAAACTGTTTTTT. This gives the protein CASSMRSTNEKLFF.

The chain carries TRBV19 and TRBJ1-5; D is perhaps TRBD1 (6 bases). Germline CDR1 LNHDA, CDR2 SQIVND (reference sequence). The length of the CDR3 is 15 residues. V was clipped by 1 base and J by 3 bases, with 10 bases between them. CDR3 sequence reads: CASSIGAGDNQPQHF. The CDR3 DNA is TGTGCCAGTAGTATAGGGGCAGGGGACAATCAGCCCCAGCATTTT.

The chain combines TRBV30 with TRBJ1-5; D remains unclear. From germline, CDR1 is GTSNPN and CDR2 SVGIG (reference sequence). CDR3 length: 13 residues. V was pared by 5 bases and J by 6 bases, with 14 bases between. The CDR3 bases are TGTGCCTGGCGTGACAACCAAGGTCAGCCCCAGCATTTT. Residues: CAWRDNQGQPQHF.

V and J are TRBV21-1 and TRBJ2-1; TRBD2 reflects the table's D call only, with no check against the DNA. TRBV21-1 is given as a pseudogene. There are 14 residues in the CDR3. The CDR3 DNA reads TGTGCCGGACCCTCGGGACTAGCGGACAATGAGCAGTTCTTC. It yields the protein CAGPSGLADNEQFF.